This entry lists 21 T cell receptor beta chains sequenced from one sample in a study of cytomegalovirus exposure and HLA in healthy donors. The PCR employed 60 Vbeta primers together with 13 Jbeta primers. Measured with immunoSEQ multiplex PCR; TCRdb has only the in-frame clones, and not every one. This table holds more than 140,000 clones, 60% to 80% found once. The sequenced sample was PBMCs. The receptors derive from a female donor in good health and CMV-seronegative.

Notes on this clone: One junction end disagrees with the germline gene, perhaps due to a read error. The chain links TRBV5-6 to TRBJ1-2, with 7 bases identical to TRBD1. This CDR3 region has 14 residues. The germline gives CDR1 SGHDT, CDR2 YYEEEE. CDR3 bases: TGCGCCAGCAGCTTGGGGCAGGGGGAATATGGCTACACCTTC. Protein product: CASSLGQGEYGYTF. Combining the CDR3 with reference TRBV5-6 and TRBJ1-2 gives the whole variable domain DAGVTQSPTHLIKTRGQQVTLRCSPKSGHDTVSWYQQALGQGPQFIFQYYEEEERQRGNFPDRFSGHQFPNYSSELNVNALLLGDSALYLCASSLGQGEYGYTFGSGTRLTVV.

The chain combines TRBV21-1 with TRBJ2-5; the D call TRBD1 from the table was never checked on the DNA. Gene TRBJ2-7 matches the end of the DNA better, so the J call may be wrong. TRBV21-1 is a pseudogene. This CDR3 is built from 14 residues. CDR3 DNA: TGTGCCAGCAGCCCCCGGGACAATTACTACGAGCAGTACTTC. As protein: CASSPRDNYYEQYF.

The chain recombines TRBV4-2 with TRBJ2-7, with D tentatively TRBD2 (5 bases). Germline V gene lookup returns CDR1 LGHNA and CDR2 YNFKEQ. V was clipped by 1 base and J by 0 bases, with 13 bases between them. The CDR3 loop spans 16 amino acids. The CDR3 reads CASSQALAQSSYEQYF. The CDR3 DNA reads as TGTGCCAGCAGCCAAGCCCTAGCACAGAGCTCCTACGAGCAGTACTTC.

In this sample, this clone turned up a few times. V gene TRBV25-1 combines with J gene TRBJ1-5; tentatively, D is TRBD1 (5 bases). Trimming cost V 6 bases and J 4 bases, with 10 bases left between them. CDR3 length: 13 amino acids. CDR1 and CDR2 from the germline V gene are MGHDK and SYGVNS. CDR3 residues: CASSEGLNQPQHF. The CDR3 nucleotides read TGTGCCAGCAGCGAGGGACTGAATCAGCCCCAGCATTTT.

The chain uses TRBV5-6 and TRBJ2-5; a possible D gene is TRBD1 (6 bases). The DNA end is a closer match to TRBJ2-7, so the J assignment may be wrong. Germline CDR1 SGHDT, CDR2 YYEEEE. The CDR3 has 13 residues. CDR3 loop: CASSLGDNYEQYF. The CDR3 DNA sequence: TGTGCCAGCAGCTTGGGGGACAACTACGAGCAGTACTTC.

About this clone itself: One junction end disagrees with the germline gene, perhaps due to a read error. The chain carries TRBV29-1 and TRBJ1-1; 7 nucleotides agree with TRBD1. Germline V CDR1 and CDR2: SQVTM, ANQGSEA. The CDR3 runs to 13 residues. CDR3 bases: TGCGGCGTTGCCGACAGGGCGGGAACTGAAGCTTTCTTT. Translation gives CGVADRAGTEAFF.

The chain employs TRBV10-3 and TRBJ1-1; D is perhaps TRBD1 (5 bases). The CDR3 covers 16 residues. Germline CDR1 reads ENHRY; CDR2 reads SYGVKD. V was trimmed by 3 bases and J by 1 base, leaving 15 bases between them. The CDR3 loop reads CAISDRGRAKNTEAFF. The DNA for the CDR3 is TGTGCCATCAGTGATCGAGGCAGGGCGAAGAACACTGAAGCTTTCTTT.

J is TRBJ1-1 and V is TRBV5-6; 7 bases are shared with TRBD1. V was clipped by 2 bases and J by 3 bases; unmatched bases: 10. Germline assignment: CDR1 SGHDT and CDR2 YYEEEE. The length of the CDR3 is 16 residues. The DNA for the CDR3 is TGTGCCAGCAGCTTCGGGCCTTGGGACAGCGACACTGAAGCTTTCTTT. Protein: CASSFGPWDSDTEAFF.

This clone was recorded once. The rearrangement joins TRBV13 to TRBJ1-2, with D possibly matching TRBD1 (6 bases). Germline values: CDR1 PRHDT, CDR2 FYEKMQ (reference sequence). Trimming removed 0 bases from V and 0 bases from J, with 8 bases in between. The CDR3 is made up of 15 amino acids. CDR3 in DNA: TGTGCCAGCAGCTTAGGCAGGGGACCTAACTATGGCTACACCTTC. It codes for CASSLGRGPNYGYTF.

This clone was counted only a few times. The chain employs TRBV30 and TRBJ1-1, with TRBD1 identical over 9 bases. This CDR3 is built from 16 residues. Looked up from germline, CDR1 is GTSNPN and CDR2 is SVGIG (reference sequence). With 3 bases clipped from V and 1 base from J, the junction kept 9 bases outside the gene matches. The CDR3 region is CAWSRWTGASNTEAFF. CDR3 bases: TGTGCCTGGAGCCGATGGACAGGGGCCTCGAACACTGAAGCTTTCTTT.

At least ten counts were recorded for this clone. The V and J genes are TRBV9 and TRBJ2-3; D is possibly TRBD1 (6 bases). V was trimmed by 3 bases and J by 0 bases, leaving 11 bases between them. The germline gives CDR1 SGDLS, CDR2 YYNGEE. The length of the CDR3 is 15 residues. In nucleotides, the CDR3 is TGTGCCAGCAGCGGACAAGGGGGTAGCACAGATACGCAGTATTTT. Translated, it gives CASSGQGGSTDTQYF.

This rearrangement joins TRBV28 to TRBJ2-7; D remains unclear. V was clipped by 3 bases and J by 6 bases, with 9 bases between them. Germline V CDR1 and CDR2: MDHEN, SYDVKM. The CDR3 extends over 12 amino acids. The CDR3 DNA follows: TGTGCCAGCAGTTTCCTCCTTCGCGAGCAGTACTTC. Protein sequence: CASSFLLREQYF. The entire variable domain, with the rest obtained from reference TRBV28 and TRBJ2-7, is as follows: DVKVTQSSRYLVKRTGEKVFLECVQDMDHENMFWYRQDPGLGLRLIYFSYDVKMKEKGDIPEGYSVSREKKERFSLILESASTNQTSMYLCASSFLLREQYFGPGTRLTVT.

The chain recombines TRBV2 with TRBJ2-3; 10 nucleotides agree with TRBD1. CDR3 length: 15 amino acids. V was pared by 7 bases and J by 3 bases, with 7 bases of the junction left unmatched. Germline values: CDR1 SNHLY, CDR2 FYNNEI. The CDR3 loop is CASNRQGALTDTQYF. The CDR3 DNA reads TGTGCCAGCAACCGACAGGGGGCGCTGACAGATACGCAGTATTTT.

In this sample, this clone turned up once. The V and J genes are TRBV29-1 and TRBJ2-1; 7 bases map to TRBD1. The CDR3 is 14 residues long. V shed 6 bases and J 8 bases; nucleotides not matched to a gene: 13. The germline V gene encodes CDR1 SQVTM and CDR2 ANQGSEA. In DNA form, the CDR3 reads TGCAGCGTCGTACCCGAGACAGGGACATATGAGCAGTTCTTC. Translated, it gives CSVVPETGTYEQFF.

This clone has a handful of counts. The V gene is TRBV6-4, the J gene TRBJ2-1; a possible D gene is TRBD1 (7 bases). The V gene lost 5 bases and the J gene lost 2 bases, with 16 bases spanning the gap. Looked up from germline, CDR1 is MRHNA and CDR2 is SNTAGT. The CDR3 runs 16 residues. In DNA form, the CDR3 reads TGTGCCAGCAGTATCTTAGGAGGGGGCCCCTACAATGAGCAGTTCTTC. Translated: CASSILGGGPYNEQFF.

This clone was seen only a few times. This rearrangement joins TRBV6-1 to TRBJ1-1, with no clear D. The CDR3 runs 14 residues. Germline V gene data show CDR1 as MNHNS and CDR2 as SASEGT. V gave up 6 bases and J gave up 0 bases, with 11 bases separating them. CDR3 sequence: CASRVEGLNTEAFF. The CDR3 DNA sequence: TGTGCCAGCAGAGTTGAGGGCTTGAACACTGAAGCTTTCTTT.

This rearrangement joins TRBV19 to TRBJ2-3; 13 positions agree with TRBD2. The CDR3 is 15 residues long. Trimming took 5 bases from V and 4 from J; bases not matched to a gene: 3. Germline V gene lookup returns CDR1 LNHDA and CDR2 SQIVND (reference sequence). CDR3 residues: CASSGLAGASDTQYF. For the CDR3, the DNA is TGTGCCAGTAGTGGACTAGCGGGGGCGTCAGATACGCAGTATTTT.

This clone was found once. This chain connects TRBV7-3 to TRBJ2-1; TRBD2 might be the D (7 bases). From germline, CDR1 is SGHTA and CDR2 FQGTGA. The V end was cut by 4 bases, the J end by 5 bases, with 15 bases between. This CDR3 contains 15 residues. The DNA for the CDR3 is TGTGCCAGCAGCTGGACTGGCGGGGGCAACAATGAGCAGTTCTTC. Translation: CASSWTGGGNNEQFF. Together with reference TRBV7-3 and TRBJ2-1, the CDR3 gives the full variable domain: GAGVSQTPSNKVTEKGKYVELRCDPISGHTALYWYRQSLGQGPEFLIYFQGTGAADDSGLPNDRFFAVRPEGSVSTLKIQRTERGDSAVYLCASSWTGGGNNEQFFGPGTRLTVL.

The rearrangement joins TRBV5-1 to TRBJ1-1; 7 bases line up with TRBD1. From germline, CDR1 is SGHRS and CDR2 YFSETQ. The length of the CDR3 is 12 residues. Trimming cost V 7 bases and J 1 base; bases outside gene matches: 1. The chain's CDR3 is CASGTANTEAFF. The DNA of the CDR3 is TGCGCCAGCGGGACAGCGAACACTGAAGCTTTCTTT.

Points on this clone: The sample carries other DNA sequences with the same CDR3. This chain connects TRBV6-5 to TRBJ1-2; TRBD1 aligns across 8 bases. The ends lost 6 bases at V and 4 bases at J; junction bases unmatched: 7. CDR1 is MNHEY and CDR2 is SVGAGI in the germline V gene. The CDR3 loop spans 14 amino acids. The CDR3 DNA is TGTGCCAGCAGAGGGACAGGTCCCCTCTATGGCTACACCTTC. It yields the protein CASRGTGPLYGYTF.

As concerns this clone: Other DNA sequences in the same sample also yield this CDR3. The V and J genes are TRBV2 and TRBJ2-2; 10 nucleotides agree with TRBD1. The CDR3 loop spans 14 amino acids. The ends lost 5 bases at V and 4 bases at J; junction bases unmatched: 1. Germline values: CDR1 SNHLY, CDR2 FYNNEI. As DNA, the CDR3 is TGTGCCAGCAGTCGACAGGGGGCCACCGGGGAGCTGTTTTTT. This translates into CASSRQGATGELFF.